The T cell receptor beta chain described here comes from a study of blood T cell repertoires in COVID-19. Original processing methods: Amplification from reference gene primers served as the basis for estimated nucleated cell counts. TCRdb keeps only in-frame clones here, not all; method: immunoSEQ multiplex PCR. The V and J calls and clone size come from that table; D and trimming were worked out from the DNA. Of about 330,000 clones listed, around 85% were seen once; the top ten hold around 7.2%. The sequence came from a human donor in a cohort sampled during active COVID-19. The sequencing sample was made of peripheral blood.

In DNA form, the CDR3 reads TGCGCCAGCAGCACAGAACTAGCGGGGGCTACAGATACGCAGTATTTT. This encodes CASSTELAGATDTQYF. V gene TRBV5-1 combines with J gene TRBJ2-3; the match to TRBD2 covers 11 bases. Trimming removed 4 bases from V and 3 bases from J; junction bases left unmatched: 7. CDR3 length: 16 amino acids. Germline CDR1 SGHRS, CDR2 YFSETQ.